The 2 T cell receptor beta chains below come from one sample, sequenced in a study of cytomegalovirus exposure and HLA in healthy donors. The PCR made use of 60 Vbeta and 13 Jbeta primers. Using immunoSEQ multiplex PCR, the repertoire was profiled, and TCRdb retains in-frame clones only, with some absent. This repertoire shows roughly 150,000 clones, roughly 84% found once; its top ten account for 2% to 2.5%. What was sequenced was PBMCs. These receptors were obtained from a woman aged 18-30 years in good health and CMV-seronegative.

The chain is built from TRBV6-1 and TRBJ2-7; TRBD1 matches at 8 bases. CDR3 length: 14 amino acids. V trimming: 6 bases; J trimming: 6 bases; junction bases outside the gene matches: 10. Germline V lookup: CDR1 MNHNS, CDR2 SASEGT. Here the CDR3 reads CASRRTGLRSEQYF. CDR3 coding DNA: TGTGCCAGCAGGCGGACAGGGCTTCGCTCCGAGCAGTACTTC.

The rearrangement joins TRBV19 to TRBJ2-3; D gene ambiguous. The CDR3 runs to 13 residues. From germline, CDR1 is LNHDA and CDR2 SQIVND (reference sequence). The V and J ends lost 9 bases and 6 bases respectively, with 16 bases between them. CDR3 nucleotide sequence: TGTGCCAGCATTAAAAAGCGTGAGGATACGCAGTATTTT. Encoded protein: CASIKKREDTQYF.